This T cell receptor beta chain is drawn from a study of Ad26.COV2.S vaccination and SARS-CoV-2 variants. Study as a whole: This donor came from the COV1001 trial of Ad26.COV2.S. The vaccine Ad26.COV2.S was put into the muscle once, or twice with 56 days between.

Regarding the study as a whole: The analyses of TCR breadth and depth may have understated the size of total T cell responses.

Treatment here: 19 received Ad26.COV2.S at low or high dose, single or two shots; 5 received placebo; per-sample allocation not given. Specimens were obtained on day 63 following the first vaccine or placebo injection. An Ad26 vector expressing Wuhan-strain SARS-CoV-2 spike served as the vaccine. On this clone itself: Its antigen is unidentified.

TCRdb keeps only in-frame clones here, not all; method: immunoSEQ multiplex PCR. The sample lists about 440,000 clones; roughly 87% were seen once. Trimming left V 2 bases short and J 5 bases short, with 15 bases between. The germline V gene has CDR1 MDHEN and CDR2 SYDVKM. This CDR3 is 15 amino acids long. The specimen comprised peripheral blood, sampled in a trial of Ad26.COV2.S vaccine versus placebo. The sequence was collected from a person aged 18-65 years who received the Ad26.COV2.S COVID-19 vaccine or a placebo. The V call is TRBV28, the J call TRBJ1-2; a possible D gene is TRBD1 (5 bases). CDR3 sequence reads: CASSLVGTEDYGYTF. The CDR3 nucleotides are TGTGCCAGCAGTTTAGTCGGGACGGAGGATTATGGCTACACCTTC.